The present TCR beta chain was sequenced within a study of T cell clonality in common variable immunodeficiency. Study-level results: Common variable immunodeficiency TCR beta sequences reportedly had fewer deletions and N-nucleotide insertions.

Each donor provided about 4.5 to 9 ml of heparinized whole blood. Concerning this clone: What it binds is unknown. The read is 3 residues too short to cover the CDR3 end, so that end is filled in from the germline J gene.

Some clones are missing from TCRdb's copy, which holds only in-frame ones; the method was immunoSEQ multiplex PCR. The specimen has tens of thousands of clones, none found just once. From germline, CDR1 is MNHEY and CDR2 SVGEGT. This CDR3 has 14 amino acids. V was trimmed by 5 bases and J by 4 bases, leaving 12 bases between them. The clonotype comes from a person between 18 and 69 years old in good health. The sequenced sample consisted of peripheral blood mononuclear cells. The V gene is TRBV6-2 or TRBV6-3, the J gene TRBJ2-1, with D possibly being TRBD2 (7 bases). The chain's CDR3 is CASSRGGPYNEQFF. Partial CDR3 DNA: TGTGCCAGCAGTAGGGGGGGCCCGTACAATGAG.